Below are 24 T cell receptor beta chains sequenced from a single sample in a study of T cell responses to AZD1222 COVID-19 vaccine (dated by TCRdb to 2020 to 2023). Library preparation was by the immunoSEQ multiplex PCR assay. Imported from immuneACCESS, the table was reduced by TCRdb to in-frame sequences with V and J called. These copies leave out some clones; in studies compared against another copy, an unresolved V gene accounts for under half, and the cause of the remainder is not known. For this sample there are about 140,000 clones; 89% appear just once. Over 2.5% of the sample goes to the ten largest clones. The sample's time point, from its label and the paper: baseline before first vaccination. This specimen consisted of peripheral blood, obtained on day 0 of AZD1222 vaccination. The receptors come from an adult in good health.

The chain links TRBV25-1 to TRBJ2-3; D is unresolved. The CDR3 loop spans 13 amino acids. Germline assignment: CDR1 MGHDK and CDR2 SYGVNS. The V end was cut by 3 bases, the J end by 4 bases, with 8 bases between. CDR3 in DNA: TGTGCCAGCAGTGATCATCGCGCAGATACGCAGTATTTT. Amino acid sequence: CASSDHRADTQYF.

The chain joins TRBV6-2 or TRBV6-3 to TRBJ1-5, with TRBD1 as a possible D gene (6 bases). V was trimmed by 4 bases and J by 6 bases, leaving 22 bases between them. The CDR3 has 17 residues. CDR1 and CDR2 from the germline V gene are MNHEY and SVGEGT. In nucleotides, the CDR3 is TGTGCCAGCAGTTCAAACTGGGGGGGCCGGGAAGGTCAGCCCCAGCATTTT. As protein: CASSSNWGGREGQPQHF.

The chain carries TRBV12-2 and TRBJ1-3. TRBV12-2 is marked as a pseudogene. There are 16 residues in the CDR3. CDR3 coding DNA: TGTGCAAGTCGCCGTCCAATACTGAGCTCTGGAAACACCATATATTTT. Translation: CASRRPILSSGNTIYF.

The CDR3 nucleotides are TGCGCCAGCAGCATAAGGGAAGGTCCATACAATGAGCAGTTCTTC. It codes for CASSIREGPYNEQFF. The chain couples TRBV4-1 to TRBJ2-1, with D unclear. The length of the CDR3 is 15 residues. V lost 5 bases and J lost 4, with 15 bases in between. Germline assignment: CDR1 MGHRA and CDR2 YSYEKL.

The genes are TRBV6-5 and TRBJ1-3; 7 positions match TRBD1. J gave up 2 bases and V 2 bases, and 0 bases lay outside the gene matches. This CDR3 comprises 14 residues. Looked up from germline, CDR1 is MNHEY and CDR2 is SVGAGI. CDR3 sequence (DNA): TGTGCCAGCAGTTACGACAGGGCTGGAAACACCATATATTTT. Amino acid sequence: CASSYDRAGNTIYF.

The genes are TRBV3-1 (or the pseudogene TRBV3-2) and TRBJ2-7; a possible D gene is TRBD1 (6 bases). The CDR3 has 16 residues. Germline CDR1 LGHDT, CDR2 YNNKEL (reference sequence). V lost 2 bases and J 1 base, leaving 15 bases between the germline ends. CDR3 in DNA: TGTGCCAGCAGCCAAACCGGGACACGGCTTTCCTACGAGCAGTACTTC. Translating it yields CASSQTGTRLSYEQYF.

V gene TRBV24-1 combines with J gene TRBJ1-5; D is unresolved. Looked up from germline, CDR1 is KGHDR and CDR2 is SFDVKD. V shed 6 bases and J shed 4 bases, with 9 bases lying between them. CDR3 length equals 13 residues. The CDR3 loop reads CATSPSGNQPQHF. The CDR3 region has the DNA TGTGCCACCAGTCCCTCGGGGAATCAGCCCCAGCATTTT.

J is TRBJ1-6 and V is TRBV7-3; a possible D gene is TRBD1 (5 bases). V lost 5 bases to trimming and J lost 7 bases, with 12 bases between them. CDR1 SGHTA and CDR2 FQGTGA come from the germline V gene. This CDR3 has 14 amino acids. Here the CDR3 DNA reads TGTGCCAGCAGCCCATCGGGACCGAATTCACCCCTCCACTTT. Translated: CASSPSGPNSPLHF.

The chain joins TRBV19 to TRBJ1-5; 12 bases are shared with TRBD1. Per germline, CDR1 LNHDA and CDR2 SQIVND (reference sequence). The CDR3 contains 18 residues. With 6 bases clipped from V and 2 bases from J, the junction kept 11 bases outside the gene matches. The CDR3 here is CASRPGQGALRGNQPQHF. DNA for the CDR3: TGTGCCAGTAGACCGGGACAGGGGGCCTTACGAGGCAATCAGCCCCAGCATTTT.

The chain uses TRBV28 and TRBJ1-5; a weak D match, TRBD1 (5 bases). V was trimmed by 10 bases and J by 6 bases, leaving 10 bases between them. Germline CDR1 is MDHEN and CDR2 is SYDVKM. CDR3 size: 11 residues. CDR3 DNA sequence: TGTGCCACCCGGGGGGTTCAGCCCCAGCATTTT. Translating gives CATRGVQPQHF. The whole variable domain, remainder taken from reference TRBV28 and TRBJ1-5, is DVKVTQSSRYLVKRTGEKVFLECVQDMDHENMFWYRQDPGLGLRLIYFSYDVKMKEKGDIPEGYSVSREKKERFSLILESASTNQTSMYLCATRGVQPQHFGDGTRLSIL.

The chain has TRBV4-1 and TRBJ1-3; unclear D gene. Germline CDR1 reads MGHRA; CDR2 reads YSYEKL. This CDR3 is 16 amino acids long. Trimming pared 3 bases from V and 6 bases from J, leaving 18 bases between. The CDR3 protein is CASSHPGRARENTIYF. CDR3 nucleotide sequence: TGCGCCAGCAGCCATCCCGGCCGGGCCCGAGAAAACACCATATATTTT.

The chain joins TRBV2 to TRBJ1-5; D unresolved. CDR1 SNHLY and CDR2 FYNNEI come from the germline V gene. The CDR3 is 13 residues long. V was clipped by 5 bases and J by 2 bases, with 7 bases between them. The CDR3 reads CASSYTGNQPQHF. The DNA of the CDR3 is TGTGCCAGCAGTTACACGGGCAATCAGCCCCAGCATTTT. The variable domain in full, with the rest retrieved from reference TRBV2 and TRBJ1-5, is EPEVTQTPSHQVTQMGQEVILRCVPISNHLYFYWYRQILGQKVEFLVSFYNNEISEKSEIFDDQFSVERPDGSNFTLKIRSTKLEDSAMYFCASSYTGNQPQHFGDGTRLSIL.

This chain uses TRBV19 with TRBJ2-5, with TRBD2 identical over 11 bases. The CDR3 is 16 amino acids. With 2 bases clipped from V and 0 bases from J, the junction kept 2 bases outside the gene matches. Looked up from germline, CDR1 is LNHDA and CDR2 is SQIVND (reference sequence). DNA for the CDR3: TGTGCCAGTAGTATAAGGGGACTAGCGGACCAAGAGACCCAGTACTTC. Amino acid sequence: CASSIRGLADQETQYF.

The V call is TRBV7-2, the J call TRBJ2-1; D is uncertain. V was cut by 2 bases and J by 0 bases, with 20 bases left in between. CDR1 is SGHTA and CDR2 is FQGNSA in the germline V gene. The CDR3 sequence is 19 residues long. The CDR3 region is CASSLYPPEIVSSYNEQFF. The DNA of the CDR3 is TGTGCCAGCAGCTTATACCCGCCCGAGATTGTTAGCTCCTACAATGAGCAGTTCTTC.

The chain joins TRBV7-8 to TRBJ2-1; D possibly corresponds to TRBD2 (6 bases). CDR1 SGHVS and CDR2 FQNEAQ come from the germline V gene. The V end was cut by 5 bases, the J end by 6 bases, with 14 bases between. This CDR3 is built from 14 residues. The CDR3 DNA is TGTGCCAGCAGCGCCCCGGGACTCGCCAATGAGCAGTTCTTC. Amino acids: CASSAPGLANEQFF.

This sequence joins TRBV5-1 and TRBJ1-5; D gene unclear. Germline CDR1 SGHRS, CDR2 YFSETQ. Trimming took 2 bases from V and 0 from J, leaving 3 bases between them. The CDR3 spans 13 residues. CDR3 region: CASSLYSNQPQHF. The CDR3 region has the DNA TGCGCCAGCAGCTTATATAGCAATCAGCCCCAGCATTTT.

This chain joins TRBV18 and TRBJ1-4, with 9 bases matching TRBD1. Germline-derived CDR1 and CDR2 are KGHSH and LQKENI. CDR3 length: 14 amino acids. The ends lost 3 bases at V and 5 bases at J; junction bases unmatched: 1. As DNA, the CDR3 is TGTGCCAGCTCACCGGGACAGGGAAATGAAAAACTGTTTTTT. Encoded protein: CASSPGQGNEKLFF.

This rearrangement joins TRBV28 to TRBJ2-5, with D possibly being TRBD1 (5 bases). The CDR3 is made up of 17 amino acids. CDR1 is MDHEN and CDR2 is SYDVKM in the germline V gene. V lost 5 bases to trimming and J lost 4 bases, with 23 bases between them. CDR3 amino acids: CASSTNQGKGRRETQYF. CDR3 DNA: TGTGCCAGCAGTACGAACCAGGGAAAGGGAAGGCGAGAGACCCAGTACTTC.

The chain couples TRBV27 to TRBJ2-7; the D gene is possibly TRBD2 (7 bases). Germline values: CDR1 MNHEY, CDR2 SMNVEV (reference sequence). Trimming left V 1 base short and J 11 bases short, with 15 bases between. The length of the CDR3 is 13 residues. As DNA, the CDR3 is TGTGCCAGCAGTTTATGGATTGGGGGGGGCGAGTACTTC. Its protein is CASSLWIGGGEYF.

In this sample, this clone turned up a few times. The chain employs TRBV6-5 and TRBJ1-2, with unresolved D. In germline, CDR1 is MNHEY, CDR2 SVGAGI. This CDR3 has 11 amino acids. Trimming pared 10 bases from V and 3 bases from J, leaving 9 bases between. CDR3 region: CAISGDYGYTF. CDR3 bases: TGTGCCATCTCAGGAGACTATGGCTACACCTTC.

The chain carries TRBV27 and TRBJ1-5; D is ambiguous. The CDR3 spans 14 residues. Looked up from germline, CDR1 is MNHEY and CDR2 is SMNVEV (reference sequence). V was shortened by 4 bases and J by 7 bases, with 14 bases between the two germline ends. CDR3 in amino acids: CASSSHRDGQPQHF. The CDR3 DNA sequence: TGTGCCAGCAGTTCCCACAGAGATGGGCAGCCCCAGCATTTT.

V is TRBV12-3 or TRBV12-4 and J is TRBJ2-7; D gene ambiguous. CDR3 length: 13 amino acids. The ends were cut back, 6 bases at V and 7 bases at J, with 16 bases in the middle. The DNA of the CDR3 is TGTGCCAGCAGCCACCCCGACACGGTAGAGCAGTACTTC. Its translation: CASSHPDTVEQYF.

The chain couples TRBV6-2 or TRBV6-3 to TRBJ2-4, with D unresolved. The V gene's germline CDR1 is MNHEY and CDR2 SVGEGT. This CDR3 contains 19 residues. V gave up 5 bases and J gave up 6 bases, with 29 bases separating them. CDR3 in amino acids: CASSLSISAGRGSINIQYF. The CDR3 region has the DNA TGTGCCAGCAGTCTTAGTATTTCTGCCGGTCGTGGGTCGATAAACATTCAGTACTTC.

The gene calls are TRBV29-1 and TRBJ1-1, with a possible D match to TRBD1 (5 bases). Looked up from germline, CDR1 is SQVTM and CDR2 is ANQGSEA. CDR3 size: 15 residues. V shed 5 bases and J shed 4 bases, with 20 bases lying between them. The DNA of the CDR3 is TGCAGCGTTTCCCCCTCTGGGGGGGTAAGCACTGAAGCTTTCTTT. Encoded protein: CSVSPSGGVSTEAFF.